This T cell receptor beta chain was captured in a study of blood T cell repertoires in COVID-19. Study-wide background: Sample material is recorded as cDNA or gDNA derived from T cells, B-cell-depleted T cells, or PBMCs.

Trimming shortened V by 0 bases and J by 5 bases, and 16 bases separated the two germline ends. Per germline, CDR1 MGHRA and CDR2 YSYEKL. This CDR3 is built from 16 residues. TCRdb's copy holds only in-frame clones and misses some; the assay was immunoSEQ multiplex PCR. Of 100,000 or so clones detected, roughly 80% appear once; the ten largest clones hold approximately 19%. This rearrangement joins TRBV4-1 to TRBJ2-5; D possibly corresponds to TRBD1 (7 bases). The sequencing input was peripheral blood. This TCR derives from a woman in her 70s with acute or convalescent COVID-19. CDR3 protein: CASSQDSSGRGETQYF. The DNA of the CDR3 is TGCGCCAGCAGCCAAGACAGTAGCGGCAGGGGGGAGACCCAGTACTTC.